Below, 25 T cell receptor beta chains from the same sample are listed, as sequenced in a study of PD-1 blockade in classical Hodgkin lymphoma. Libraries were prepared by immunoSEQ multiplex PCR; TCRdb keeps only in-frame clonotypes and omits some of them. This table has approximately 7,600 clones, 60% to 80% appearing once. The time point is: cycle 4 day 1 (C4D1), after 5 to 7 weeks of nivolumab. Autologous stem cell transplantation was followed by relapse in every patient, and brentuximab vedotin exposure varied. Magnetic negative selection, applied to thawed PBMCs, was used to isolate the CD8+ T cells. The specimen comprised CD8+ T cells from blood, sampled before the fourth cycle of nivolumab. The receptor set was obtained from a human donor with classical Hodgkin lymphoma.

The CDR3 nucleotides are TGTGCCAGCAGTTTTCGACAGGGACGAAACACCATATATTTT. This sequence encodes CASSFRQGRNTIYF. The chain uses TRBV28 and TRBJ1-3, with 7 bases aligning to TRBD1. The length of the CDR3 is 14 residues. With V trimmed by 3 bases and J by 5 bases, 4 bases remained unmatched. Germline V lookup: CDR1 MDHEN, CDR2 SYDVKM. The full variable domain, in which reference TRBV28 and TRBJ1-3 provide the parts outside the CDR3, is DVKVTQSSRYLVKRTGEKVFLECVQDMDHENMFWYRQDPGLGLRLIYFSYDVKMKEKGDIPEGYSVSREKKERFSLILESASTNQTSMYLCASSFRQGRNTIYFGEGSWLTVV.

V usage is TRBV27 and J usage is TRBJ2-1; no clear D gene. The CDR3 consists of 14 residues. The germline gives CDR1 MNHEY, CDR2 SMNVEV (reference sequence). V lost 3 bases to trimming and J lost 2 bases, with 8 bases between them. The CDR3 sequence: CASSFEGTYNEQFF. The CDR3 DNA follows: TGTGCCAGCAGTTTTGAAGGCACCTACAATGAGCAGTTCTTC.

V gene TRBV25-1 combines with J gene TRBJ2-1; 7 bases match TRBD1. The trim removed 3 bases at V and 1 base at J, leaving 6 bases unmatched. The CDR3 is 16 amino acids. The germline CDR1 and CDR2 sequences are MGHDK and SYGVNS. The CDR3 sequence is CASSENRGRSYNEQFF. The CDR3 nucleotides are TGTGCCAGCAGTGAGAACAGGGGACGATCCTACAATGAGCAGTTCTTC.

This CDR3 is CASSRGKDRDTVGPLHF. For the CDR3, the DNA is TGCGCCAGCAGCCGGGGGAAAGACCGGGACACGGTTGGTCCCCTCCACTTT. This chain uses TRBV4-1 with TRBJ1-6, with D possibly TRBD1 on 6 matching bases. There are 17 residues in the CDR3. Trimming took 4 bases from V and 13 from J, leaving 26 bases between them. From germline, CDR1 is MGHRA and CDR2 YSYEKL.

The V call is TRBV5-1, the J call TRBJ2-5, with D possibly matching TRBD2 (6 bases). This CDR3 has 17 amino acids. In germline, CDR1 is SGHRS, CDR2 YFSETQ. Trimming removed 2 bases at V and 2 bases at J, with 19 bases between. The CDR3 sequence is CASSLYPRTTAQETQYF. The CDR3 DNA is TGCGCCAGCAGCTTATACCCGAGGACTACCGCACAAGAGACCCAGTACTTC.

This clone was seen only once. The genes are TRBV13 and TRBJ2-7; no firm D call. Trimming left V 1 base short and J 0 bases short, with 7 bases between. This CDR3 has 14 amino acids. CDR1 and CDR2 (germline): PRHDT, FYEKMQ (reference sequence). CDR3 nucleotide sequence: TGTGCCAGCAGCTTAGAAGGCGGCTCCTACGAGCAGTACTTC. Residues: CASSLEGGSYEQYF.

V is TRBV13 and J is TRBJ2-7; D possibly matches TRBD1 or TRBD2 (5 bases each). CDR3 length: 14 residues. CDR1 is PRHDT and CDR2 is FYEKMQ in the germline V gene (reference sequence). Trimming cost V 3 bases and J 3 bases, with 12 bases left between them. DNA of the CDR3: TGTGCCAGCAGCTTGGTGGGACGGCACTACGAGCAGTACTTC. It codes for CASSLVGRHYEQYF.

The chain joins TRBV27 to TRBJ1-4, with a weak D call TRBD1 (5 bases). The ends were cut back, 4 bases at V and 0 bases at J, with 9 bases in the middle. The CDR3 spans 15 residues. CDR1 and CDR2 from the germline V gene are MNHEY and SMNVEV (reference sequence). In DNA form, the CDR3 reads TGTGCCAGCAGTTCGGGACTGTCAACTAATGAAAAACTGTTTTTT. Its translation: CASSSGLSTNEKLFF.

This chain uses TRBV7-2 with TRBJ1-1, with D unresolved. The ends were cut back, 2 bases at V and 7 bases at J, with 11 bases in the middle. The CDR3 has 13 residues. Germline assignment: CDR1 SGHTA and CDR2 FQGNSA. The CDR3 nucleotides are TGTGCCAGCAGCTTATCCCCCCCCGGTGAAGCTTTCTTT. This encodes CASSLSPPGEAFF.

V is TRBV28 and J is TRBJ1-2; D is undetermined. This CDR3 comprises 15 residues. Trimming shortened V by 6 bases and J by 5 bases, and 19 bases separated the two germline ends. Germline V gene data show CDR1 as MDHEN and CDR2 as SYDVKM. The CDR3 region is CASSPVPSTPYGYTF. The DNA for the CDR3 is TGTGCCAGCAGCCCCGTACCTTCCACCCCTTATGGCTACACCTTC.

CDR3 residues: CASSSGDGPTYEQYF. CDR3 DNA: TGTGCCAGCAGCTCCGGGGACGGTCCCACCTACGAGCAGTACTTC. The chain carries TRBV7-9 and TRBJ2-7; tentatively, D is TRBD1 or TRBD2 (5 bases each). The CDR3 extends over 15 amino acids. Trimming removed 4 bases from V and 2 bases from J, with 15 bases in between. CDR1 SEHNR and CDR2 FQNEAQ come from the germline V gene (reference sequence).

The V call is TRBV27, the J call TRBJ1-5; D gene unclear. The CDR3 contains 16 residues. From germline, CDR1 is MNHEY and CDR2 SMNVEV (reference sequence). The germline V and J ends were trimmed by 2 bases and 0 bases, with 11 bases remaining between them. The CDR3 sequence is CASSLKGDYSNQPQHF. Written as DNA, the CDR3 is TGTGCCAGCAGTTTAAAGGGAGACTATAGCAATCAGCCCCAGCATTTT.

V gene TRBV13 combines with J gene TRBJ2-1; 9 bases fit TRBD1. In germline, CDR1 is PRHDT, CDR2 FYEKMQ (reference sequence). The length of the CDR3 is 15 residues. Losses at the gene ends were 0 bases for V and 6 bases for J; bases not matched to a gene: 3. In DNA form, the CDR3 reads TGTGCCAGCAGCTTAGGCCGGACAGGGGTCAATGAGCAGTTCTTC. Its protein is CASSLGRTGVNEQFF. The full variable domain, its missing parts supplied by reference TRBV13 and TRBJ2-1, is AAGVIQSPRHLIKEKRETATLKCYPIPRHDTVYWYQQGPGQDPQFLISFYEKMQSDKGSIPDRFSAQQFSDYHSELNMSSLELGDSALYFCASSLGRTGVNEQFFGPGTRLTVL.

V is TRBV9 and J is TRBJ2-7; 9 positions match TRBD1. Germline values: CDR1 SGDLS, CDR2 YYNGEE. V lost 4 bases, J lost 6 bases, and 11 bases stayed unmatched. This CDR3 comprises 15 residues. DNA of the CDR3: TGTGCCAGCAGCTTGGGACAGGGAAACCTACTCGAGCAGTACTTC. Residues: CASSLGQGNLLEQYF. The full variable domain, in which reference TRBV9 and TRBJ2-7 provide the parts outside the CDR3, is DSGVTQTPKHLITATGQRVTLRCSPRSGDLSVYWYQQSLDQGLQFLIQYYNGEERAKGNILERFSAQQFPDLHSELNLSSLELGDSALYFCASSLGQGNLLEQYFGPGTRLTVT.

This chain connects TRBV6-1 to TRBJ1-5, with D possibly TRBD1 on 6 matching bases. The CDR3 covers 14 residues. Trimming pared 6 bases from V and 4 bases from J, leaving 13 bases between. Germline V gene sequence: CDR1 MNHNS, CDR2 SASEGT. CDR3 nucleotides: TGTGCCAGCAGAGTAACAGGGTGGAATCAGCCCCAGCATTTT. Its translation: CASRVTGWNQPQHF.

This rearrangement joins TRBV5-3 to TRBJ2-4, with D perhaps TRBD1 or TRBD2 (5 bases each). TRBV5-3 is sorted into the ORF group, with uncertain function. V lost 8 bases and J 7 bases, leaving 19 bases between the germline ends. The CDR3 loop spans 14 amino acids. CDR3 amino acids: CASRDEGNTNIQYF. In nucleotides, the CDR3 is TGTGCCAGCAGGGATGAGGGGAACACGAACATTCAGTACTTC.

The chain employs TRBV9 and TRBJ2-5; D gene uncertain. Germline V gene lookup returns CDR1 SGDLS and CDR2 YYNGEE. The ends were cut back, 0 bases at V and 1 base at J, with 10 bases in the middle. The CDR3 is made up of 15 amino acids. The CDR3 DNA reads TGTGCCAGCAGCGTAGCTGGCCGACCCCAAGAGACCCAGTACTTC. Amino acid sequence: CASSVAGRPQETQYF.

This chain joins TRBV2 and TRBJ1-4; possibly TRBD1 for D (6 bases). The germline gives CDR1 SNHLY, CDR2 FYNNEI. The CDR3 is made up of 16 amino acids. Trimming removed 3 bases at V and 3 bases at J, with 14 bases between. This CDR3 reads CASSDGRGKANEKLFF. In DNA, the CDR3 is TGTGCCAGCAGTGATGGCAGGGGAAAGGCTAATGAAAAACTGTTTTTT.

V and J are TRBV7-2 and TRBJ2-1, with D perhaps given as TRBD1 or TRBD2 (5 bases each). Between the trimmed V and J ends, which lost 4 bases and 10 bases, there was a span of 20 bases. Germline V gene sequence: CDR1 SGHTA, CDR2 FQGNSA. This CDR3 region has 15 residues. The CDR3 loop is CASSYRDDRSSEQFF. The CDR3 coding sequence is TGTGCCAGCAGCTACCGGGACGATCGTTCCAGCGAGCAGTTCTTC.

The chain combines TRBV4-1 with TRBJ2-3, with no clear D. From germline, CDR1 is MGHRA and CDR2 YSYEKL. This CDR3 has 16 amino acids. V was cut by 0 bases and J by 0 bases, with 10 bases left in between. The CDR3 bases are TGCGCCAGCAGCCAAGATCATGTCACTAGCACAGATACGCAGTATTTT. Its translation: CASSQDHVTSTDTQYF.

The V call is TRBV9, the J call TRBJ2-7; TRBD1 aligns across 8 bases. Germline trimming cut 4 bases from V and 2 bases from J; bases unmatched to any gene: 5. The CDR3 runs 14 residues. From germline, CDR1 is SGDLS and CDR2 YYNGEE. The CDR3 is CASSSTTGAYEQYF. In nucleotides, the CDR3 is TGTGCCAGCAGCTCCACGACAGGGGCCTACGAGCAGTACTTC.

This clone appeared a few times. This sequence joins TRBV30 and TRBJ2-7; possibly TRBD1 or TRBD2 for D (5 bases each). CDR3 size: 14 residues. With 1 base removed from V and 3 bases from J, the gap between germline ends came to 13 bases. Per the germline V gene, CDR1 is GTSNPN and CDR2 is SVGIG (reference sequence). CDR3: CAWSAGHGDYEQYF. CDR3 bases: TGTGCCTGGAGTGCCGGACACGGGGACTACGAGCAGTACTTC.

DNA for the CDR3: TGTGCCAGCAGTTACTCGGCAGGGGGAAAAAAACTGTTTTTT. Translation gives CASSYSAGGKKLFF. The chain uses TRBV6-5 and TRBJ1-4; TRBD1 aligns across 7 bases. Germline V gene lookup returns CDR1 MNHEY and CDR2 SVGAGI. After removal of 0 bases from V and 9 bases from J, the junction contained 4 bases not matched to a gene. This CDR3 contains 14 residues.

The J gene is TRBJ2-7, the V gene TRBV6-1, with 7 bases aligning to TRBD1. CDR1 MNHNS and CDR2 SASEGT come from the germline V gene. The CDR3 is made up of 15 amino acids. V lost 2 bases to trimming and J lost 3 bases; unmatched junction nucleotides: 7. Here the CDR3 reads CASSEWGTDNYEQYF. Here the CDR3 DNA reads TGTGCCAGCAGTGAATGGGGGACAGACAACTACGAGCAGTACTTC.

CDR3 sequence reads: CATSRDRGQGYNEQFF. In nucleotides, the CDR3 is TGTGCCACCAGCAGAGATCGTGGACAGGGGTACAATGAGCAGTTCTTC. The rearrangement joins TRBV15 to TRBJ2-1; 9 bases agree with TRBD1. The germline CDR1 and CDR2 sequences are LNHNV and YYDKDF (reference sequence). Losses at the gene ends were 0 bases for V and 4 bases for J; bases not matched to a gene: 4. There are 16 residues in the CDR3. The full variable domain, in which reference TRBV15 and TRBJ2-1 provide the parts outside the CDR3, is DAMVIQNPRYQVTQFGKPVTLSCSQTLNHNVMYWYQQKSSQAPKLLFHYYDKDFNNEADTPDNFQSRRPNTSFCFLDIRSPGLGDTAMYLCATSRDRGQGYNEQFFGPGTRLTVL.